This TCR beta chain was profiled in a study of shared clonotypes between healthy human individuals. The germline V gene encodes CDR1 MNHNS and CDR2 SASEGT. The CDR3 has 14 amino acids. Trimming cost V 6 bases and J 11 bases, with 22 bases left between them. Measured with immunoSEQ multiplex PCR; TCRdb has only the in-frame clones, and not every one. The sample holds 90,000 to 120,000 clones; 68% are singletons and the top ten take approximately 25%. This TCR came from a woman in her twenties or thirties in good health. The chain is built from TRBV6-1 and TRBJ1-1; a weak D match, TRBD1 (6 bases). Sequenced sample: memory CD8+ T cells sorted from blood. Subset indicated: CD45RO+ cells pooled with CCR7-negative TemRA cells. CDR3 amino acids: CASRYRDITRRAFF. The CDR3 DNA is TGTGCCAGCAGATACCGGGACATTACCCGGCGGGCTTTCTTT.